These T cell receptor beta chains were read from a single sample in a study of CD8 T cells in ankylosing spondylitis. TCRdb itself ran the 5' RACE reads through MiXCR, one entry per CDR3 protein. The sample has 240,000 or so distinct CDR3 sequences, around 7.8% seen once. Input material: blood, either unsorted or a sorted T cell fraction (not recorded which). The receptors were sampled from a male donor with ankylosing spondylitis or in good health (not recorded which). Each CDR3 is given with its conserved first and last residue. The D gene is left open where the match is weak. A clone size is listed for some rows: how often the clone was seen (once, few, many), or a class if it is expanded.

clone_size,j_call,v_call,d_call,cdr3_nt,cdr3_aa
few,TRBJ2-7,TRBV7-2,TRBD2,TGTGCCAGCAGCTCTCCCAGCGGGGGGCCTACCTACGAGCAGTACTTC,CASSSPSGGPTYEQYF
many,TRBJ2-5,TRBV6-1,NA,TGTGCCAGCAGACACACTGGGACGGAGACCCAGTACTTC,CASRHTGTETQYF
many,TRBJ1-5,TRBV15,NA,TGTGCCACCAGCGAGTCAGTGAATCAGCCCCAGCATTTT,CATSESVNQPQHF
many,TRBJ1-1,TRBV20-1,NA,TGCAGTGCTAGACCGGGGAGGGCAGGTGAAGCTTTCTTT,CSARPGRAGEAFF
many,TRBJ1-4,TRBV15,NA,TGTGCCACCAGCAGAGACAAAAATGAAAAACTGTTTTTT,CATSRDKNEKLFF
many,TRBJ2-7,TRBV9,TRBD1,TGTGCCAGCAGCTTGCGGACAGGGGGCGAGTACGAGCAGTACTTC,CASSLRTGGEYEQYF
NA,TRBJ1-1,TRBV18,TRBD1,TGTGCCAGCTCACCGACAGGGGCGGGCGACACTGAAGCTTTCTTT,CASSPTGAGDTEAFF
NA,TRBJ2-2,TRBV10-3,NA,TGTGCCATCAGTGAGGACCACCCACAGGGCGGAATGGCCGGGGAGCTGTTTTTT,CAISEDHPQGGMAGELFF
many,TRBJ2-7,TRBV7-9,TRBD1,TGTGCCAGCAGCTTTGGGGGGACAGGAGACTACGAGCAGTACTTC,CASSFGGTGDYEQYF
NA,TRBJ1-2,TRBV11-2,NA,TGTGCCAGCAGCTTAGTAGGCCGGGCGGAGGGCTACACCTTC,CASSLVGRAEGYTF
many,TRBJ2-3,TRBV7-2,NA,TGTGCCAGCAGCCCAAAGGGAACAGATACGCAGTATTTT,CASSPKGTDTQYF
NA,TRBJ2-5,TRBV7-2,TRBD2,TGTGCCAGCAGCACACGACTAGCGGAAGAGACCCAGTACTTC,CASSTRLAEETQYF
many,TRBJ2-3,TRBV5-1,NA,TGCGCCAGCAGCTTGGTCGGGGGAAACACAGATACGCAGTATTTT,CASSLVGGNTDTQYF
many,TRBJ1-2,TRBV11-2,TRBD1,TGTGCCAGCAGCCAATACCCTTACTCCCCGGGACAGTCTTCTGGCTACACCTTC,CASSQYPYSPGQSSGYTF
NA,TRBJ2-7,TRBV5-1,NA,TGCGCCAGCAGCACCGGGCTCGGGAACGAGCAGTACTTC,CASSTGLGNEQYF
many,TRBJ2-2,TRBV5-5,NA,TGTGCCAGCAAGGGACACCTCTCGAACACCGGGGAGCTGTTTTTT,CASKGHLSNTGELFF
many,TRBJ2-3,TRBV6-1,NA,TGTGCCAGCAGCTTCAACGCGGACGGCGGATCAGATACGCAGTATTTT,CASSFNADGGSDTQYF
NA,TRBJ1-2,TRBV7-9,NA,TGTGCCAGCAGCCCAGCCCCGGACAGCAAAGGCTACACCTTC,CASSPAPDSKGYTF
few,TRBJ2-3,TRBV5-1,NA,TGCGCCAGCAGCCCCTTCGGACCCGGCACCACAGATACGCAGTATTTT,CASSPFGPGTTDTQYF
many,TRBJ1-1,TRBV5-1,TRBD1,TGCGCCAGCAGCAACGGACAGGAGGGGACTGAAGCTTTCTTT,CASSNGQEGTEAFF
many,TRBJ1-4,TRBV7-6,NA,TGTGCCAGCAGCCGAAAACTGTTTTTT,CASSRKLFF
many,TRBJ1-4,TRBV4-2,NA,TGTGCCAGCAGCCAATCGTGGGGGGAAGAAAAACTGTTTTTT,CASSQSWGEEKLFF
many,TRBJ2-7,TRBV12-3/TRBV12-4,TRBD2,TGTGCCAGCAGTTTCCCCGGACTAGCGGGAGGGGAGCAGTACTTC,CASSFPGLAGGEQYF
many,TRBJ1-5,TRBV12-3/TRBV12-4,NA,TGTGCCAGCAGTTTCAGACCCGATCAGCCCCAGCATTTT,CASSFRPDQPQHF
many,TRBJ1-1,TRBV20-1,NA,TGCAGTGCTAGCCGGGAATACACTGAAGCTTTCTTT,CSASREYTEAFF
many,TRBJ2-2,TRBV18,NA,TGTGCCAGCTCACCTGTAAGCCAGATCTCCGGGGAGCTGTTTTTT,CASSPVSQISGELFF
NA,TRBJ2-1,TRBV18,NA,TGTGCCAGCTCACCACCGAATGGGCACTCCAATGAGCAGTTCTTC,CASSPPNGHSNEQFF
many,TRBJ1-1,TRBV5-1,NA,TGCGCCAGCAGCCTAGGGGGGGGAGCTTTCTTT,CASSLGGGAFF
many,TRBJ2-2,TRBV5-6,NA,TGTGCCAGCAGCTTTGGCCAGCCGAACACCGGGGAGCTGTTTTTT,CASSFGQPNTGELFF
few,TRBJ1-1,TRBV20-1,TRBD1,TGCAGTGCTAGAGATCTGGGACAGGGTTGGGACACTGAAGCTTTCTTT,CSARDLGQGWDTEAFF
many,TRBJ2-3,TRBV29-1,NA,TGCAGCGTTGAAGGTGGGGGTCTCGCAGATACGCAGTATTTT,CSVEGGGLADTQYF
many,TRBJ1-2,TRBV5-1,NA,TGCGCCAGCAGCTTGAGTGGCGGATCCTATGGCTACACCTTC,CASSLSGGSYGYTF
many,TRBJ2-7,TRBV4-3,NA,TGCGCCAGCAGCCAAGATTTGGGGGGCAGTTCCTACGAGCAGTACTTC,CASSQDLGGSSYEQYF
NA,TRBJ2-5,TRBV6-1,NA,TGTGCCAGCAGACTCACCTTAGTGGCCCACCAAGAGACCCAGTACTTC,CASRLTLVAHQETQYF
many,TRBJ1-4,TRBV20-1,NA,TGCAGTGCTAAACTCAGGGGTACTAATGAAAAACTGTTTTTT,CSAKLRGTNEKLFF
many,TRBJ2-7,TRBV25-1,NA,TGTGCCAGCAGTGAACAAAGGGGAGGTGGGCAGTACTTC,CASSEQRGGGQYF
many,TRBJ2-1,TRBV12-3/TRBV12-4,NA,TGTGCCAGCAGTTTGGGCGTCGAATACAATGAGCAGTTCTTC,CASSLGVEYNEQFF
few,TRBJ1-4,TRBV5-1,TRBD1,TGCGCCAGCAGCTCCGGACAGGGCAGGGAAAAACTGTTTTTT,CASSSGQGREKLFF
NA,TRBJ1-5,TRBV6-1,TRBD1,TGTGCCAGCGGAGGGGTAGGGGACAGGGGTTCCCGAAATCAGCCCCAGCATTTT,CASGGVGDRGSRNQPQHF
NA,TRBJ2-5,TRBV7-9,NA,TGTGCCAGCAGCTTCTCCAGGGCAGAGACCCAGTACTTC,CASSFSRAETQYF
NA,TRBJ2-7,TRBV3-1,NA,TGTGCCAGCAGCCAGGCGAACTCCTTAGGCGAGCAGTACTTC,CASSQANSLGEQYF
many,TRBJ2-1,TRBV7-9,NA,TGTGCCAGCAGCCACTGGGAGGCGATCTACAATGAGCAGTTCTTC,CASSHWEAIYNEQFF
many,TRBJ1-2,TRBV20-1,NA,TGCAGTGCTAGAGAAGGCGGGAACTATGGCTACACCTTC,CSAREGGNYGYTF
many,TRBJ2-7,TRBV10-3,NA,TGTGCCATCAGTGATCGGAGCTCCTACGAGCAGTACTTC,CAISDRSSYEQYF
many,TRBJ1-2,TRBV12-3/TRBV12-4,TRBD1,TGTGCCAGCACCCAATGGACAGGGACGATAGGCTATGGCTACACCTTC,CASTQWTGTIGYGYTF